The T cell receptor (beta chain) under discussion was sequenced for a study of blood T cell repertoires in COVID-19. Across the study: Material from acute and convalescent COVID-19 was sourced from the United States, Italy and Spain.

With 6 bases removed from V and 10 bases from J, the gap between germline ends came to 21 bases. The CDR3 is made up of 14 amino acids. Germline V lookup: CDR1 MDHEN, CDR2 SYDVKM. Participants' own reports of clinical history determined their cohort assignment. Original methodology: Estimation of nucleated cell counts was performed using reference gene primer amplification. TCRdb keeps only in-frame clones here, not all; method: immunoSEQ multiplex PCR. Clonal size and the V and J genes are those of that table, whereas D and trimming came from the DNA. The table lists some 170,000 clones, 70% to 85% of them singletons, with roughly a sixth in the top ten.

Sequenced material: PBMCs or T cells enriched from blood (not recorded which). The rearrangement joins TRBV28 to TRBJ1-1, with TRBD1 as a possible D gene (5 bases). This sequence originates from a woman in her 50s who had recovered from COVID-19. Here the CDR3 reads CASSTTGGKIGAFF. In DNA form, the CDR3 reads TGTGCCAGCAGCACTACCGGGGGAAAAATCGGAGCTTTCTTT.